The 22 T cell receptor beta chains below all came from one sample that was sequenced in a study of T cell responses to AZD1222 COVID-19 vaccine. TCRdb keeps only in-frame clones here, not all; method: immunoSEQ multiplex PCR. The table records around 80,000 clones, about 88% of them present only once. The sample was peripheral blood, taken on day 0 of AZD1222 vaccination. All receptors come from an adult in good health.

The chain employs TRBV5-6 and TRBJ2-7; D is uncertain. The germline CDR1 and CDR2 sequences are SGHDT and YYEEEE. The CDR3 length is 13 residues. V lost 0 bases, J lost 2 bases, and 6 bases lay in between. In DNA, the CDR3 is TGTGCCAGCAGCTTGGACGGAGCCTACGAGCAGTACTTC. Encoded protein: CASSLDGAYEQYF. Variable domain in full (rest from reference TRBV5-6 and TRBJ2-7): DAGVTQSPTHLIKTRGQQVTLRCSPKSGHDTVSWYQQALGQGPQFIFQYYEEEERQRGNFPDRFSGHQFPNYSSELNVNALLLGDSALYLCASSLDGAYEQYFGPGTRLTVT.

This chain joins TRBV30 and TRBJ1-2; D remains ambiguous. Looked up from germline, CDR1 is GTSNPN and CDR2 is SVGIG (reference sequence). This CDR3 spans 12 amino acids. V was pared by 5 bases and J by 2 bases, with 9 bases between. CDR3 nucleotide sequence: TGTGCCTGGGCCACAGAAAACTATGGCTACACCTTC. It specifies CAWATENYGYTF.

This chain uses TRBV5-1 with TRBJ1-2; 8 nucleotides line up with TRBD1. Trimming removed 2 bases from V and 6 bases from J; junction bases left unmatched: 3. Per the germline V gene, CDR1 is SGHRS and CDR2 is YFSETQ. This CDR3 spans 13 amino acids. CDR3 sequence: CASSLGQGHGYTF. The CDR3 DNA reads TGCGCCAGCAGCTTAGGACAGGGACATGGCTACACCTTC.

The rearrangement joins TRBV24-1 to TRBJ2-1; either TRBD1 or TRBD2 may fit D (5 bases each). Trimming removed 3 bases from V and 5 bases from J, with 10 bases in between. Germline V gene lookup returns CDR1 KGHDR and CDR2 SFDVKD. This CDR3 has 14 residues. CDR3 DNA: TGTGCCACCAGTGATAAGAGGGGCCACAATGAGCAGTTCTTC. It translates to CATSDKRGHNEQFF.

The V gene is TRBV3-1 (or the pseudogene TRBV3-2), the J gene TRBJ1-2; unclear D gene. The CDR3 consists of 16 residues. Trimming shortened V by 1 base and J by 4 bases, and 16 bases separated the two germline ends. CDR1 and CDR2 from the germline V gene are LGHDT and YNNKEL (reference sequence). CDR3 sequence: CASSQAPGLRIYGYTF. CDR3 nucleotides: TGTGCCAGCAGCCAAGCTCCGGGCCTCCGGATCTATGGCTACACCTTC.

J is TRBJ2-1 and V is TRBV19; D might be TRBD2 (6 bases). Trimming stripped 10 bases from V and 0 bases from J, with 16 bases between. Germline V CDR1 and CDR2: LNHDA, SQIVND (reference sequence). The CDR3 spans 15 residues. The CDR3 DNA reads TGTGCCATAGGTGGAGGGTCGAGCTCCTACAATGAGCAGTTCTTC. Amino acids: CAIGGGSSSYNEQFF.

The CDR3 loop is CASSQLGTRGTGELFF. The CDR3 nucleotides read TGTGCCAGCAGTCAACTCGGGACCCGGGGCACCGGGGAGCTGTTTTTT. The chain is built from TRBV6-6 and TRBJ2-2; D may match TRBD1 or TRBD2 (5 bases each). Trimming stripped 5 bases from V and 4 bases from J, with 17 bases between. The CDR3 contains 16 residues. Germline lookup yields CDR1 MNHNY and CDR2 SVGAGI (reference sequence).

In this sample, this clone turned up once. The chain couples TRBV6-1 to TRBJ2-6, with D possibly TRBD1 on 6 matching bases. The CDR3 has 16 residues. With 2 bases removed from V and 1 base from J, the gap between germline ends came to 9 bases. Germline lookup yields CDR1 MNHNS and CDR2 SASEGT. CDR3 sequence (DNA): TGTGCCAGCAGTGAAAAACAGGGTTCTGGGGCCAACGTCCTGACTTTC. The encoded protein is CASSEKQGSGANVLTF.

The chain joins TRBV5-5 to TRBJ2-1; 10 bases are a match to TRBD2. Germline V lookup: CDR1 SGHKS, CDR2 YYEKEE (reference sequence). V was pared by 1 base and J by 5 bases, with 3 bases of the junction left unmatched. The CDR3 contains 15 residues. The CDR3 DNA is TGTGCCAGCAGCTTGACTAGCGGGGAAGACAATGAGCAGTTCTTC. Translation: CASSLTSGEDNEQFF.

This rearrangement joins TRBV11-2 to TRBJ2-1, with 8 bases that match TRBD1. Germline V gene lookup returns CDR1 SGHAT and CDR2 FQNNGV. Trimming cost V 5 bases and J 6 bases; bases outside gene matches: 6. The CDR3 runs 14 residues. The DNA for the CDR3 is TGTGCCAGCAGCGCGTGGACAGGGAGCAATGAGCAGTTCTTC. Amino acid sequence: CASSAWTGSNEQFF.

The V and J genes are TRBV30 and TRBJ2-2; D is unclear. The V and J ends lost 4 bases and 7 bases respectively, with 16 bases between them. CDR3 length: 14 amino acids. CDR1 and CDR2 from the germline V gene are GTSNPN and SVGIG (reference sequence). The CDR3 region is CAWNGPSRGGELFF. The CDR3 DNA reads TGTGCCTGGAACGGGCCTTCCCGTGGCGGGGAGCTGTTTTTT.

J is TRBJ1-6 and V is TRBV3-1 (or the pseudogene TRBV3-2); a possible D gene is TRBD1 (5 bases). CDR1 and CDR2 from the germline V gene are LGHDT and YNNKEL (reference sequence). V was clipped by 3 bases and J by 7 bases, with 10 bases between them. The CDR3 has 14 residues. CDR3 loop: CASSQGRSNSPLHF. CDR3 DNA sequence: TGTGCCAGCAGCCAGGGACGGAGCAATTCACCCCTCCACTTT.

This clone showed up just once. The chain joins TRBV27 to TRBJ2-2; D is possibly TRBD2 (5 bases). Germline CDR1 reads MNHEY; CDR2 reads SMNVEV (reference sequence). Trimming shortened V by 4 bases and J by 6 bases, and 9 bases separated the two germline ends. The CDR3 contains 13 residues. The CDR3 spells CASSSELAGELFF. The CDR3 DNA is TGTGCCAGCAGTTCAGAACTAGCCGGGGAGCTGTTTTTT.

V is TRBV9 and J is TRBJ1-4, with unresolved D. The germline gives CDR1 SGDLS, CDR2 YYNGEE. The CDR3 has 13 amino acids. The V gene lost 4 bases and the J gene lost 6 bases, with 10 bases spanning the gap. As DNA, the CDR3 is TGTGCCAGCAGCCCGCGGCTTTATGAAAAACTGTTTTTT. Its translation: CASSPRLYEKLFF.

The V gene is TRBV6-5, the J gene TRBJ2-7; 9 bases map to TRBD2. V lost 6 bases and J lost 9; bases outside the gene matches: 12. CDR3 length: 14 residues. Germline values: CDR1 MNHEY, CDR2 SVGAGI. The CDR3 is CASRPFSGRTGQYF. The CDR3 region has the DNA TGTGCCAGCAGGCCTTTTAGCGGGAGAACAGGGCAGTACTTC.

CDR3 bases: TGTGCCAGCAGCTTAACGGCGGGCGATGAAAAACTGTTTTTT. Encoded protein: CASSLTAGDEKLFF. The V gene is TRBV11-2, the J gene TRBJ1-4; D uncertain. The CDR3 contains 14 residues. Trimming cost V 2 bases and J 6 bases, with 10 bases left between them. Germline V gives CDR1 SGHAT, CDR2 FQNNGV.

The chain employs TRBV11-2 and TRBJ1-6; D ambiguous. The V end lost 2 bases, the J end lost 7 bases, and 12 bases lay between the germline ends. Germline V CDR1 and CDR2: SGHAT, FQNNGV. This CDR3 spans 15 amino acids. In DNA, the CDR3 is TGTGCCAGCAGCTTAATGTGGCCGACAAATTCACCCCTCCACTTT. This sequence encodes CASSLMWPTNSPLHF.

V and J are TRBV7-2 and TRBJ1-2; D is undetermined. Trimming took 0 bases from V and 5 from J, leaving 7 bases between them. The germline gives CDR1 SGHTA, CDR2 FQGNSA. The CDR3 runs 13 residues. CDR3 in amino acids: CASSLAGRYGYTF. The CDR3 DNA follows: TGTGCCAGCAGCTTAGCTGGGAGATATGGCTACACCTTC.

V usage is TRBV3-1 (or the pseudogene TRBV3-2) and J usage is TRBJ1-3; TRBD1 matches 7 bases. There are 14 residues in the CDR3. Unmatched junction bases numbered 7, after V lost 7 bases and J lost 4 bases. From germline, CDR1 is LGHDT and CDR2 YNNKEL (reference sequence). The CDR3 nucleotides are TGTGCCAGCAACCCAGGGGGGCGCGGAAACACCATATATTTT. Amino acid sequence: CASNPGGRGNTIYF.

The rearrangement joins TRBV6-5 to TRBJ1-5; D is uncertain. V lost 5 bases and J 15 bases, leaving 17 bases between the germline ends. Germline-derived CDR1 and CDR2 are MNHEY and SVGAGI. CDR3 length: 12 amino acids. The CDR3 region is CASSLDGLGWHF. The CDR3 DNA follows: TGTGCCAGCAGTCTCGACGGGCTTGGGTGGCATTTT.

The chain has TRBV28 and TRBJ1-5; 8 nucleotides match TRBD1. Trimming took 5 bases from V and 6 from J; bases not matched to a gene: 12. Germline V gene sequence: CDR1 MDHEN, CDR2 SYDVKM. The CDR3 runs 16 residues. The CDR3 here is CASSAGTGTIGQPQHF. The DNA for the CDR3 is TGTGCCAGCAGTGCCGGGACAGGAACGATAGGTCAGCCCCAGCATTTT.

The chain employs TRBV25-1 and TRBJ2-3; weak D call: TRBD2 (7 bases). V gave up 2 bases and J gave up 2 bases, with 17 bases separating them. CDR1 MGHDK and CDR2 SYGVNS come from the germline V gene. CDR3 length equals 17 residues. CDR3 in DNA: TGTGCCAGCAGTGAACCCCTCGGGGGGACAATCACAGATACGCAGTATTTT. The encoded protein is CASSEPLGGTITDTQYF.